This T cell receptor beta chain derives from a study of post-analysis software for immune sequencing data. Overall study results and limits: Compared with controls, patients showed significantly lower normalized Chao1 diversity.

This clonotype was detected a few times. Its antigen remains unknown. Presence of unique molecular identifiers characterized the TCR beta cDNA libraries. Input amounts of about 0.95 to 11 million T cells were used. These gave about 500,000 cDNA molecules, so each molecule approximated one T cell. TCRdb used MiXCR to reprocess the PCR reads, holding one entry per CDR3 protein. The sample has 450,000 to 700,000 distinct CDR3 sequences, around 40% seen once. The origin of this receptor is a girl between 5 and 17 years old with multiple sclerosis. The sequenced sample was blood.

This CDR3 is CASSLSGREKLFF. CDR3 sequence (DNA): TGTGCCAGCAGTTTATCCGGCCGGGAAAAACTGTTTTTT. This chain links TRBV12-3 or TRBV12-4 with TRBJ1-4, with D unclear. V was trimmed by 2 bases and J by 8 bases, leaving 9 bases between them. The CDR3 runs 13 residues.